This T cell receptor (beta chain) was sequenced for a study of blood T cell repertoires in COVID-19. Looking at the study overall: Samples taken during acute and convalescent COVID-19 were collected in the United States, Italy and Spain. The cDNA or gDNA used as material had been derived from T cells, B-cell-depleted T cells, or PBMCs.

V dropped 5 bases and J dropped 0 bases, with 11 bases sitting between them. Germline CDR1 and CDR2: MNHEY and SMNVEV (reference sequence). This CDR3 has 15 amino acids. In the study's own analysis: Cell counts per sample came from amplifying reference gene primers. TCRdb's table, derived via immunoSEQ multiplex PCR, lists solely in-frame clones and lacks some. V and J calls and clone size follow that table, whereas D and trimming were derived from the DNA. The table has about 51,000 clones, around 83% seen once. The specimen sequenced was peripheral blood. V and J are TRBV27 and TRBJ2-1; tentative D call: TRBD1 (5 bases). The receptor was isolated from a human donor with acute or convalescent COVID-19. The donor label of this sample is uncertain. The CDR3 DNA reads TGTGCCAGCAGTCGACAGCCTAGCTCCTACAATGAGCAGTTCTTC. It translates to CASSRQPSSYNEQFF.